This TCR beta chain was captured by sequencing in a study of cytomegalovirus exposure and HLA in healthy donors. Whole-study results and caveats: Researchers had no immune exposure information except CMV serostatus available. Because they were indistinguishable, some V segments, including TRBV6-2 and TRBV6-3, were excluded.

Healthy bone marrow donors supplied every sample. Worth noting for this clone: The antigen remains undetermined.

CDR1 and CDR2 from the germline V gene are MGHRA and YSYEKL. The CDR3 spans 18 residues. Losses at the gene ends were 0 bases for V and 7 bases for J; bases not matched to a gene: 15. With 60 Vbeta and 13 Jbeta primers, the PCR was carried out. The assay was immunoSEQ multiplex PCR, and TCRdb's table has in-frame clones only and misses some. The sample lists some 150,000 clones; roughly 75% were seen once. Material for sequencing was PBMCs. The TCR originated in a man aged 25-45 years in good health and CMV-seronegative. The chain has TRBV4-1 and TRBJ2-7; 10 bases match TRBD2. The CDR3 sequence: CASSQDPLSGGARSEQYF. CDR3 sequence (DNA): TGCGCCAGCAGCCAAGACCCCCTGAGCGGGGGGGCCAGGTCGGAGCAGTACTTC.